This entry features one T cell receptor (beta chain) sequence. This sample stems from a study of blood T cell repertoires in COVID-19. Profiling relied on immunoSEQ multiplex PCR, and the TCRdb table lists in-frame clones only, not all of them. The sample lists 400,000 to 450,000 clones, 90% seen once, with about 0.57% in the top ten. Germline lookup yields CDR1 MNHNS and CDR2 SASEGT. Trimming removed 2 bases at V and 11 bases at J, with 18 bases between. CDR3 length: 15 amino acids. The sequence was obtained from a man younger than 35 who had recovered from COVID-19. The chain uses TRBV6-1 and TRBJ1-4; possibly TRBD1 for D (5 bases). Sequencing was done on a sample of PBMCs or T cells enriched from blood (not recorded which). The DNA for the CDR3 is TGTGCCAGCAGTGAATCCCGGGACTGGACGGGCAAACTGTTTTTT. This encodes CASSESRDWTGKLFF.